This T cell receptor (beta chain) came from a study of T-cell reconstitution after alpha-beta-depleted transplantation in children (dated by TCRdb to the mid-2010s). In terms of the full investigation: Using TCR repertoire profiling, the study quantitatively followed how T-cell immune reconstitution unfolded in children after TCRalphabeta/CD19-depleted allogeneic hematopoietic cell transplantation.

The investigation overall reported the following: The high TCRbeta diversity at day 60 in some patients was ascribed to recipient T cells and intrathymic progenitors that had survived conditioning. Over subsequent months, a decline in hyperexpanded clone frequencies was noted, and after one year, T-cell counts and TCRbeta diversity were mostly ascribed to newly produced T cells. About two months after transplant, the apparently early recovery of alphabetaT-cell counts reportedly depended on just several hundred clones that had expanded rapidly and came from non-depleted graft cells.

The meaning of the sample's treatment or condition label: allogeneic hematopoietic cell transplantation with graft depleted of TCRalphabeta T cells and CD19 B cells. Transplant recipients were children who received TCRalphabeta/CD19-depleted allogeneic hematopoietic cell grafts. The table lists this clonotype with many counts. Which antigen it targets is not known. One end of the junction is discordant with germline, which a read error may explain. Reading the germline V gene (reference sequence) gives CDR1 SEHNR and CDR2 FQNEAQ. Its CDR3 holds 14 amino acids, cysteine through phenylalanine. The read is trimmed to its CDR3 DNA, 42 bases read in frame from base 1. The library was built by means of PCR. TCRdb lists the instrument as Illumina HiSeq 2500. Molecular barcoding was employed in the preparation of TCR libraries, with unique molecular identifiers being used to normalize TCRbeta repertoire quantification. TCRdb ran its own pipeline on the public reads, namely fastp trimming at Q25 and MiXCR clone calling, and kept in-frame beta chains. Entries are consolidated by CDR3 protein sequence, retaining the most common genes and DNA. The sample has 600,000 to 700,000 distinct CDR3 sequences on record, around 13% of them singletons. 0.79% of the sample is held by the ten biggest clonotypes.

The V gene is TRBV7-9 and the J gene is TRBJ2-1; the D region possibly corresponds to TRBD2 (7 bases align). The source of this sequence is a girl aged 2-10 years with congenital amegakaryocytic thrombocytopenia, due to receive a stem cell transplant. The source material was PBMCs, sampled before TCRalphabeta/CD19-depleted stem cell transplant. The sequenced DNA is TGTGCCAGCAGCTTCGGGGGGCCTTACACTGAGCAGTTCTTC. Protein translation: CASSFGGPYTEQFF.